The 32 T cell receptor beta chains below were found in one sample sequenced in a study of T cell changes during pregnancy in multiple sclerosis. The data were produced by immunoSEQ multiplex PCR, yet TCRdb's version contains in-frame clones alone and is incomplete. The table records 67,000 or so clones, 85% to 95% of them present only once. This sample comprised CD8+ T cells from peripheral blood mononuclear cells, obtained in the third trimester of pregnancy. Receptor source: a female donor in good health, enrolled as a control in a pregnancy study.

The rearrangement joins TRBV10-3 to TRBJ1-1; D unclear. V was shortened by 3 bases and J by 1 base, with 3 bases between the two germline ends. Germline V gene sequence: CDR1 ENHRY, CDR2 SYGVKD. The CDR3 has 12 residues. The CDR3 coding sequence is TGTGCCATCAGTGACAGGAACACTGAAGCTTTCTTT. It specifies CAISDRNTEAFF.

The J gene is TRBJ2-7, the V gene TRBV5-6; 8 nucleotides line up with TRBD2. CDR1 is SGHDT and CDR2 is YYEEEE in the germline V gene. V was clipped by 4 bases and J by 3 bases; unmatched bases: 9. The CDR3 consists of 15 residues. The CDR3 region is CASSPVGAGGYEQYF. The CDR3 DNA follows: TGTGCCAGCAGCCCGGTAGGGGCGGGGGGCTACGAGCAGTACTTC.

The chain is built from TRBV11-3 and TRBJ2-1; D possibly corresponds to TRBD2 (6 bases). The CDR3 is made up of 13 amino acids. V lost 3 bases and J lost 6, with 9 bases in between. Germline values: CDR1 SGHNT, CDR2 YENEEA. CDR3 in DNA: TGTGCCAGCAGCTTGGGACTTTCCAATGAGCAGTTCTTC. It specifies CASSLGLSNEQFF.

The rearrangement joins TRBV5-4 to TRBJ1-4; 7 nucleotides match TRBD1. Germline assignment: CDR1 SGHNT and CDR2 YYREEE (reference sequence). Trimming removed 0 bases from V and 4 bases from J; junction bases left unmatched: 3. This CDR3 has 15 amino acids. CDR3 protein: CASSLGRGLNEKLFF. Written as DNA, the CDR3 is TGTGCCAGCAGCTTGGGAAGGGGGCTTAATGAAAAACTGTTTTTT.

This rearrangement joins TRBV27 to TRBJ1-1; the D gene is possibly TRBD1 (6 bases). The CDR3 is 15 residues long. The germline CDR1 and CDR2 sequences are MNHEY and SMNVEV (reference sequence). The V end was cut by 2 bases, the J end by 6 bases, with 16 bases between. The CDR3 here is CASSLHPVGGAEAFF. The CDR3 coding sequence is TGTGCCAGCAGTTTACACCCCGTAGGGGGTGCTGAAGCTTTCTTT.

This clone appeared a single time. This rearrangement joins TRBV13 to TRBJ1-2; D perhaps matches TRBD1 (6 bases). Germline V gene lookup returns CDR1 PRHDT and CDR2 FYEKMQ (reference sequence). The CDR3 is 15 residues long. Trimming removed 3 bases at V and 5 bases at J, with 16 bases between. CDR3: CASSLLDSEFYGYTF. The CDR3 bases are TGTGCCAGCAGCTTGCTGGACAGCGAATTTTATGGCTACACCTTC.

This rearrangement joins TRBV19 to TRBJ2-7, with a weak D call TRBD1 (6 bases). Trimming removed 1 base from V and 7 bases from J, with 11 bases in between. The CDR3 runs to 13 residues. CDR1 and CDR2 from the germline V gene are LNHDA and SQIVND (reference sequence). The CDR3 DNA reads as TGTGCCAGTAGTATAGGCCAGGGGCGGGAGCAGTACTTC. Encoded protein: CASSIGQGREQYF.

The chain combines TRBV4-2 with TRBJ2-1; 10 bases fit TRBD2. The CDR3 sequence is 16 residues long. The germline gives CDR1 LGHNA, CDR2 YNFKEQ. Trimming took 2 bases from V and 9 from J; bases not matched to a gene: 10. CDR3 in amino acids: CASSQFSGGALGEQFF. The DNA of the CDR3 is TGTGCCAGCAGCCAATTCAGCGGGGGGGCATTAGGTGAGCAGTTCTTC.

The chain is built from TRBV5-1 and TRBJ2-1, with 11 bases identical to TRBD2. The V gene end was trimmed by 4 bases and the J gene end by 4 bases; junction bases not matched to a gene: 4. Germline V gives CDR1 SGHRS, CDR2 YFSETQ. The CDR3 covers 15 residues. The DNA for the CDR3 is TGCGCCAGCAGCGGGGCTAGCGGGGGGTACAATGAGCAGTTCTTC. Translated: CASSGASGGYNEQFF.

The rearrangement joins TRBV5-4 to TRBJ2-7; D may be TRBD1 (8 bases). V was shortened by 4 bases and J by 7 bases, with 15 bases between the two germline ends. CDR1 is SGHNT and CDR2 is YYREEE in the germline V gene (reference sequence). The CDR3 runs to 13 residues. Here the CDR3 reads CASSTDREGEQYF. The CDR3 DNA reads TGTGCCAGCAGCACGGACAGGGAGGGTGAGCAGTACTTC.

This chain connects TRBV19 to TRBJ2-1, with TRBD2 as a possible D gene (6 bases). Trimming removed 5 bases at V and 5 bases at J, with 25 bases between. This CDR3 has 18 amino acids. Germline lookup yields CDR1 LNHDA and CDR2 SQIVND (reference sequence). CDR3 nucleotides: TGTGCCAGTAGTCTATCCCCAAGAACTAGCATTGACGACAATGAGCAGTTCTTC. The encoded protein is CASSLSPRTSIDDNEQFF.

The rearrangement links TRBV4-2 to TRBJ2-7; 10 nucleotides align to TRBD2. In germline, CDR1 is LGHNA, CDR2 YNFKEQ. CDR3 length: 16 amino acids. Trimming took 0 bases from V and 4 from J; bases not matched to a gene: 6. CDR3 nucleotides: TGTGCCAGCAGCCAAGATTCGGCTAGCGGGGGATACGAGCAGTACTTC. Protein: CASSQDSASGGYEQYF.

J is TRBJ2-7 and V is TRBV5-4, with 8 positions matching TRBD2. CDR3 length: 16 amino acids. The germline gives CDR1 SGHNT, CDR2 YYREEE (reference sequence). With 2 bases clipped from V and 6 bases from J, the junction kept 13 bases outside the gene matches. The CDR3 reads CASSFRTSSTSGEQYF. The CDR3, as DNA: TGTGCCAGCAGCTTCAGGACTAGCTCGACGTCGGGCGAGCAGTACTTC.

V usage is TRBV7-9 and J usage is TRBJ2-7; the match to TRBD2 covers 7 bases. The CDR3 covers 13 residues. After removal of 5 bases from V and 3 bases from J, the junction contained 4 bases not matched to a gene. CDR1 and CDR2 from the germline V gene are SEHNR and FQNEAQ (reference sequence). Here the CDR3 reads CASSGGGNYEQYF. DNA for the CDR3: TGTGCCAGCAGCGGGGGGGGAAACTACGAGCAGTACTTC.

This rearrangement joins TRBV4-3 to TRBJ1-3; no definite D call. The V end lost 2 bases, the J end lost 1 base, and 15 bases lay between the germline ends. CDR1 and CDR2 from the germline V gene are LGHNA and YSLEER. The CDR3 totals 17 residues. The CDR3 loop is CASSQSSSRPSGNTIYF. The DNA of the CDR3 is TGCGCCAGCAGCCAATCTTCTAGCCGTCCTTCTGGAAACACCATATATTTT.

The rearrangement links TRBV29-1 to TRBJ1-2; tentatively, D is TRBD1 (5 bases). With 7 bases removed from V and 5 bases from J, the gap between germline ends came to 17 bases. The CDR3 length is 13 residues. The germline V gene has CDR1 SQVTM and CDR2 ANQGSEA. CDR3 DNA: TGCAGCGCCACTGACAGTTCACGATATGGCTACACCTTC. Translating gives CSATDSSRYGYTF.

The chain has TRBV4-1 and TRBJ1-1; TRBD1 matches at 7 bases. The length of the CDR3 is 16 residues. V was pared by 2 bases and J by 2 bases, with 8 bases of the junction left unmatched. Germline V gives CDR1 MGHRA, CDR2 YSYEKL. This chain's CDR3 is CASSQPQGQLNTEAFF. The CDR3, as DNA: TGCGCCAGCAGCCAACCGCAGGGACAGCTAAACACTGAAGCTTTCTTT.

The gene calls are TRBV9 and TRBJ2-1; tentative D call: TRBD2 (5 bases). The CDR3 has 15 amino acids. V was clipped by 3 bases and J by 2 bases, with 12 bases between them. The germline CDR1 and CDR2 sequences are SGDLS and YYNGEE. The CDR3 DNA is TGTGCCAGCAGCGCCAAGACTACCCCCTACAATGAGCAGTTCTTC. This translates into CASSAKTTPYNEQFF.

The chain combines TRBV30 with TRBJ2-5; weak D call: TRBD2 (6 bases). Trimming pared 5 bases from V and 0 bases from J, leaving 10 bases between. Germline V gene sequence: CDR1 GTSNPN, CDR2 SVGIG (reference sequence). The CDR3 is made up of 13 amino acids. The CDR3 DNA reads TGTGCCTGGTCGGCGGGGTACCAAGAGACCCAGTACTTC. This encodes CAWSAGYQETQYF.

The gene calls are TRBV6-5 and TRBJ2-2, with no clear D. CDR3 size: 13 residues. CDR1 is MNHEY, CDR2 SVGAGI, per germline. Trimming left V 6 bases short and J 5 bases short, with 10 bases between. The CDR3 sequence is CASRSTSTGELFF. The CDR3 DNA sequence: TGTGCCAGCAGATCGACATCAACCGGGGAGCTGTTTTTT.

V is TRBV5-4 and J is TRBJ2-7; a weak D match, TRBD1 (6 bases). Germline V gene sequence: CDR1 SGHNT, CDR2 YYREEE (reference sequence). The CDR3 sequence is 13 residues long. Trimming stripped 4 bases from V and 2 bases from J, with 10 bases between. The CDR3 reads CASSTGHPYEQYF. The CDR3, as DNA: TGTGCCAGCAGCACGGGACACCCCTACGAGCAGTACTTC. Using reference TRBV5-4 and TRBJ2-7 for the parts outside the CDR3, the full variable domain is ETGVTQSPTHLIKTRGQQVTLRCSSQSGHNTVSWYQQALGQGPQFIFQYYREEENGRGNFPPRFSGLQFPNYSSELNVNALELDDSALYLCASSTGHPYEQYFGPGTRLTVT.

V is TRBV11-2 and J is TRBJ2-3, with 10 bases lining up with TRBD2. Per germline, CDR1 SGHAT and CDR2 FQNNGV. The CDR3 runs to 20 residues. The ends lost 0 bases at V and 4 bases at J; junction bases unmatched: 16. The CDR3 protein is CASSLEARASGGPSSDTQYF. In DNA, the CDR3 is TGTGCCAGCAGCTTAGAGGCTAGGGCTAGCGGGGGCCCGAGTTCAGATACGCAGTATTTT.

V gene TRBV30 combines with J gene TRBJ2-1; a possible D gene is TRBD2 (5 bases). The CDR3 is 11 amino acids. From germline, CDR1 is GTSNPN and CDR2 SVGIG (reference sequence). The CDR3 sequence: CAWHEGNEQFF. DNA of the CDR3: TGTGCGTGGCATGAGGGAAATGAGCAGTTCTTC.

The CDR3 spells CASSLGFSQGAYEQYF. CDR3 sequence (DNA): TGTGCCAGCAGCTTAGGGTTTTCGCAGGGGGCATACGAGCAGTACTTC. The V call is TRBV7-2, the J call TRBJ2-7, with 8 bases identical to TRBD1. Germline CDR1 SGHTA, CDR2 FQGNSA. The trim removed 1 base at V and 4 bases at J, leaving 9 bases unmatched. CDR3 size: 16 residues.

The chain is built from TRBV19 and TRBJ2-7; 11 bases are a match to TRBD1. Per the germline V gene, CDR1 is LNHDA and CDR2 is SQIVND (reference sequence). The CDR3 loop spans 14 amino acids. Trimming at V came to 3 bases and at J to 3 bases, leaving 1 base not matched to a gene. CDR3 coding DNA: TGTGCCAGTAGTATGGGACAGGGGGACTACGAGCAGTACTTC. Amino acid sequence: CASSMGQGDYEQYF.

The genes are TRBV6-4 and TRBJ1-4; TRBD1 matches 8 bases. Trimming took 8 bases from V and 8 from J; bases not matched to a gene: 10. Germline V gene lookup returns CDR1 MRHNA and CDR2 SNTAGT. There are 14 residues in the CDR3. CDR3 region: CASASTGEGEKLFF. In nucleotides, the CDR3 is TGTGCCAGCGCTTCGACAGGGGAGGGCGAAAAACTGTTTTTT.

The V and J genes are TRBV6-6 and TRBJ1-2; 7 nucleotides match TRBD1. V lost 5 bases and J lost 0; bases outside the gene matches: 6. Germline V gene sequence: CDR1 MNHNY, CDR2 SVGAGI (reference sequence). The CDR3 is 15 residues long. The CDR3 loop is CASSVGTETNYGYTF. The CDR3 DNA follows: TGTGCCAGCAGTGTTGGGACAGAGACTAACTATGGCTACACCTTC.

The chain links TRBV30 to TRBJ2-2, with no clear D. The V end lost 4 bases, the J end lost 4 bases, and 10 bases lay between the germline ends. Germline CDR1 GTSNPN, CDR2 SVGIG (reference sequence). The CDR3 totals 13 residues. The CDR3 nucleotides read TGTGCCTGGAATGAACAGAGCACCGGGGAGCTGTTTTTT. Protein: CAWNEQSTGELFF.

The V gene is TRBV7-9, the J gene TRBJ2-7, with D possibly TRBD2 on 6 matching bases. This CDR3 spans 15 amino acids. V lost 1 base to trimming and J lost 7 bases, with 17 bases between them. Germline CDR1 SEHNR, CDR2 FQNEAQ (reference sequence). CDR3 loop: CASSLDGEAVDEQYF. The CDR3 coding sequence is TGTGCCAGCAGCTTAGATGGGGAGGCGGTGGATGAGCAGTACTTC.

This sequence joins TRBV7-2 and TRBJ2-3, with a possible D match to TRBD1 (6 bases). V lost 3 bases to trimming and J lost 1 base, with 11 bases between them. Looked up from germline, CDR1 is SGHTA and CDR2 is FQGNSA. The CDR3 consists of 15 residues. This CDR3 reads CASSFTGSGTDTQYF. CDR3 nucleotide sequence: TGTGCCAGCAGCTTTACAGGGTCCGGCACAGATACGCAGTATTTT.

The V and J genes are TRBV6-7 and TRBJ1-2; tentatively, D is TRBD1 (5 bases). TRBV6-7 is assigned to the ORF class and has an uncertain function. The V gene lost 0 bases and the J gene lost 8 bases, with 16 bases spanning the gap. The CDR3 is 15 residues long. The CDR3 region has the DNA TGTGCCAGCAGTTACTCGAAAGGAGGGGCAGGGGGCTACACCTTC. Translation gives CASSYSKGGAGGYTF.

By share of the sample, this clone is medium-sized. The genes are TRBV6-5 and TRBJ2-1; 14 nucleotides agree with TRBD2. This CDR3 is built from 15 residues. V shed 6 bases and J 8 bases; nucleotides not matched to a gene: 6. Germline assignment: CDR1 MNHEY and CDR2 SVGAGI. The CDR3 DNA sequence: TGTGCCAGCAGCGCGACTAGCGGGGGGGCCGATGAGCAGTTCTTC. This gives the protein CASSATSGGADEQFF.